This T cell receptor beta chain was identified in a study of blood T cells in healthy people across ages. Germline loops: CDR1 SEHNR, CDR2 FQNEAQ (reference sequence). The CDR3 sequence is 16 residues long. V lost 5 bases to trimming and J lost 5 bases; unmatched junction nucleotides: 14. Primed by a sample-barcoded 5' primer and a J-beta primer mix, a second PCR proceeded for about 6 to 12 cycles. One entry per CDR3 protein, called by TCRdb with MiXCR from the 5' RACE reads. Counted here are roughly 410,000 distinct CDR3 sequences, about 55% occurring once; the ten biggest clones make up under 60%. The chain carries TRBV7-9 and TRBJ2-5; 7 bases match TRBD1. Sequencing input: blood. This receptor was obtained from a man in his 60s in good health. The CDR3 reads CASSPSRTGLGETQYF. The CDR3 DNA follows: TGTGCCAGCAGCCCGAGTCGGACAGGTCTAGGGGAGACCCAGTACTTC.